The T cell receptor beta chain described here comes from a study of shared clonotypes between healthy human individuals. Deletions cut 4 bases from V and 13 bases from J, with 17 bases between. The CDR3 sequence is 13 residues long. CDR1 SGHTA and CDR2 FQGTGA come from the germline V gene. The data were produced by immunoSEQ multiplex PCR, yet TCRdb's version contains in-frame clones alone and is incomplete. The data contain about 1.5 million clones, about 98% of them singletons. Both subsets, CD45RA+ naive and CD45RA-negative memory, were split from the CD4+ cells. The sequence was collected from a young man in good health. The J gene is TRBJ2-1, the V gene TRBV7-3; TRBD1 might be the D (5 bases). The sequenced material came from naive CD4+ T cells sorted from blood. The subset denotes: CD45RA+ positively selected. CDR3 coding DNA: TGTGCCAGCAGCTATTCTCTAGGGGCCGAACAGTTCTTC. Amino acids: CASSYSLGAEQFF.